This TCR beta chain was recovered during a study of T-cell reconstitution after alpha-beta-depleted transplantation in children. Unique molecular identifiers were used in preparing the TCRbeta library. TCRdb re-called the PCR reads through MiXCR, storing one row per CDR3 protein. The sample has almost 600,000 distinct CDR3 sequences, 20% to 30% seen once. Trimming took 3 bases from V and 0 from J, leaving 9 bases between them. CDR3 length equals 15 residues. Germline-derived CDR1 and CDR2 are LNHDA and SQIVND (reference sequence). Sequencing used PBMCs, obtained before TCRalphabeta/CD19-depleted stem cell transplant. The chain recombines TRBV19 with TRBJ2-1; no definite D call. This TCR derives from a boy in the first two years of life with Wiskott-Aldrich syndrome, due to receive a stem cell transplant. The CDR3 DNA sequence: TGTGCCAGTAGTATTACACCCAGCTCCTACAATGAGCAGTTCTTC. Translated, it gives CASSITPSSYNEQFF. The full variable domain, with the rest looked up from reference TRBV19 and TRBJ2-1, is DGGITQSPKYLFRKEGQNVTLSCEQNLNHDAMYWYRQDPGQGLRLIYYSQIVNDFQKGDIAEGYSVSREKKESFPLTVTSAQKNPTAFYLCASSITPSSYNEQFFGPGTRLTVL.